This passage covers 17 T cell receptor beta chains from one sample sequenced in a study of metastatic and nonmetastatic thyroid tumors. No treatment had been given to any patient before thyroid surgery. TCRdb re-processed the PCR reads through MiXCR. The repertoire holds 15,000 to 20,000 clones, with roughly a fifth as singletons. The specimen sequenced was tumor tissue. The receptors stem from a female donor with papillary thyroid cancer or a benign thyroid nodule (not recorded which). Some clones in this sample may be carry-over from other donors' samples.

This clone was detected many times. The CDR3 loop is CASSYSAVWRAQYTEAFF. DNA for the CDR3: TGTGCCAGCAGTTACTCTGCTGTGTGGAGGGCGCAGTACACTGAAGCTTTCTTT. This chain uses TRBV6-2 or TRBV6-3 with TRBJ1-1, with no clear D. Trimming took 0 bases from V and 3 from J, leaving 20 bases between them. The CDR3 runs 18 residues. CDR1 and CDR2 (germline): MNHEY, SVGEGT.

This clone was recorded many times. The chain uses TRBV15 and TRBJ2-7; tentative D call: TRBD1 (6 bases). The CDR3 length is 16 residues. Germline CDR1 is LNHNV and CDR2 is YYDKDF (reference sequence). Between the trimmed V and J ends, which lost 2 bases and 2 bases, there was a span of 16 bases. DNA for the CDR3: TGTGCCACCAGCAGATACGCGTTGCAGGGGCCCTACGAGCAGTACTTC. Its protein is CATSRYALQGPYEQYF. Full variable domain (missing parts from reference TRBV15 and TRBJ2-7): DAMVIQNPRYQVTQFGKPVTLSCSQTLNHNVMYWYQQKSSQAPKLLFHYYDKDFNNEADTPDNFQSRRPNTSFCFLDIRSPGLGDTAMYLCATSRYALQGPYEQYFGPGTRLTVT.

Relative to its sample, this clone is large (0.1 to 1%). This sequence joins TRBV5-1 and TRBJ2-7; 10 bases map to TRBD1. Germline V gene lookup returns CDR1 SGHRS and CDR2 YFSETQ. CDR3 length: 15 amino acids. With 0 bases clipped from V and 2 bases from J, the junction kept 2 bases outside the gene matches. This chain's CDR3 is CASSLEGTGAYEQYF. The CDR3 coding sequence is TGCGCCAGCAGCTTGGAAGGGACAGGGGCCTACGAGCAGTACTTC.

The table lists this clone with many counts. This chain uses TRBV12-5 with TRBJ2-2; D gene uncertain. Per germline, CDR1 LGHNT and CDR2 FRNRAP. The germline V and J ends were trimmed by 7 bases and 0 bases, with 21 bases remaining between them. This CDR3 is built from 18 residues. In DNA, the CDR3 is TGTGCTAGTGCCGCAGATCAATGGGGTAGCACGAACACCGGGGAGCTGTTTTTT. It translates to CASAADQWGSTNTGELFF. The variable domain in full, with the rest retrieved from reference TRBV12-5 and TRBJ2-2, is DARVTQTPRHKVTEMGQEVTMRCQPILGHNTVFWYRQTMMQGLELLAYFRNRAPLDDSGMPKDRFSAEMPDATLATLKIQPSEPRDSAVYFCASAADQWGSTNTGELFFGEGSRLTVL.

J is TRBJ2-7 and V is TRBV12-3 or TRBV12-4; D gene unclear. The CDR3 consists of 11 residues. V was shortened by 3 bases and J by 3 bases, with 3 bases between the two germline ends. The CDR3 bases are TGTGCCAGCAGTTTGAACTACGAGCAGTACTTC. It translates to CASSLNYEQYF.

This clone was observed a handful of times. The chain couples TRBV6-1 to TRBJ2-7, with TRBD2 identical over 7 bases. J lost 1 base, V lost 8 bases, and 5 bases had no gene match. Germline V gene lookup returns CDR1 MNHNS and CDR2 SASEGT. There are 13 residues in the CDR3. The CDR3 is CASLAGDSYEQYF. In nucleotides, the CDR3 is TGTGCCAGCCTCGCGGGGGATTCCTACGAGCAGTACTTC.

This clone was observed at least ten times. The genes are TRBV20-1 and TRBJ1-5, with D unresolved. The CDR3 runs to 17 residues. Germline CDR1 reads DFQATT; CDR2 reads SNEGSKA (reference sequence). Trimming took 7 bases from V and 0 from J, leaving 22 bases between them. CDR3 sequence: CSVGRGVRVYSNQPQHF. In DNA form, the CDR3 reads TGCAGTGTTGGGCGGGGAGTACGGGTTTATAGCAATCAGCCCCAGCATTTT.

The V call is TRBV30, the J call TRBJ2-7; 9 bases agree with TRBD1. Germline CDR1 is GTSNPN and CDR2 is SVGIG (reference sequence). CDR3 length equals 13 residues. V lost 5 bases, J lost 6 bases, and 8 bases stayed unmatched. CDR3 sequence (DNA): TGTGCCTGGGGCTTAGGGACAGGGCTCGAGCAGTACTTC. Protein: CAWGLGTGLEQYF.

Remarks on this clone: This may stem from a read error, because a much larger clone lies one nucleotide away. The chain couples TRBV19 to TRBJ2-7, with D tentatively TRBD2 (6 bases). Trimming pared 3 bases from V and 2 bases from J, leaving 11 bases between. The CDR3 loop spans 14 amino acids. Germline values: CDR1 LNHDA, CDR2 SQIVND (reference sequence). The CDR3 is CASSMRGSAYEQYF. The CDR3 coding sequence is TGTGCCAGTAGTATGCGGGGCAGTGCCTACGAGCAGTACTTC.

The chain's CDR3 is CASSFNARVGQPQHF. DNA for the CDR3: TGTGCCAGCAGCTTTAATGCCAGGGTGGGACAGCCCCAGCATTTT. The rearrangement links TRBV5-8 to TRBJ1-5; a weak D match, TRBD1 (5 bases). V was pared by 2 bases and J by 7 bases, with 16 bases between. The CDR3 has 15 amino acids. The germline CDR1 and CDR2 sequences are SGHTS and YDEGEE.

The chain combines TRBV30 with TRBJ2-1; weak D call: TRBD1 (6 bases). V lost 0 bases to trimming and J lost 4 bases, with 10 bases between them. The CDR3 runs to 14 residues. The germline V gene has CDR1 GTSNPN and CDR2 SVGIG (reference sequence). The CDR3 loop is CAWSVTGLYNEQFF. The CDR3 DNA is TGTGCCTGGAGTGTAACAGGGTTGTACAATGAGCAGTTCTTC.

V gene TRBV28 combines with J gene TRBJ2-7; 7 nucleotides match TRBD2. With 6 bases clipped from V and 4 bases from J, the junction kept 15 bases outside the gene matches. CDR3 length: 16 amino acids. Germline CDR1 and CDR2: MDHEN and SYDVKM. The DNA of the CDR3 is TGTGCCAGCAGCCACCGCCTGCGGGGGAGGTTGTACGAGCAGTACTTC. It encodes CASSHRLRGRLYEQYF.

This clone showed up many times. The chain recombines TRBV11-1 with TRBJ1-1, with 8 bases identical to TRBD1. V was pared by 6 bases and J by 4 bases, with 13 bases of the junction left unmatched. Per the germline V gene, CDR1 is SGHAT and CDR2 is FQDESV (reference sequence). The CDR3 runs 16 residues. This CDR3 is CASRQTGGLSGTEAFF. The CDR3 DNA sequence: TGTGCCAGCAGGCAAACAGGGGGGCTAAGCGGCACTGAAGCTTTCTTT.

Turning to this clone: A read error is possible here, since a much larger clone lies one base away. The V and J genes are TRBV10-2 and TRBJ2-1; D not certain. Trimming removed 8 bases from V and 8 bases from J, with 13 bases in between. The CDR3 extends over 12 amino acids. CDR1 WSHSY and CDR2 SAAADI come from the germline V gene. The CDR3 DNA reads as TGCGCCAGCGGCAGCGTGAGGTATGAGCAGTTCTTC. Protein sequence: CASGSVRYEQFF.

The chain carries TRBV11-2 and TRBJ2-2; perhaps TRBD2 as D (6 bases). The germline gives CDR1 SGHAT, CDR2 FQNNGV. The CDR3 has 16 residues. The V end lost 4 bases, the J end lost 7 bases, and 19 bases lay between the germline ends. The DNA for the CDR3 is TGTGCCAGCAGCTCGGGACTCCCGAAGGGTGACGGGGAGCTGTTTTTT. This gives the protein CASSSGLPKGDGELFF.

The chain links TRBV5-1 to TRBJ2-2, with a tentative D call TRBD1 (6 bases). The V and J ends lost 4 bases and 7 bases respectively, with 14 bases between them. This CDR3 region has 14 residues. Germline V gene data show CDR1 as SGHRS and CDR2 as YFSETQ. CDR3 residues: CASSQTGFNGELFF. The CDR3 DNA follows: TGCGCCAGCAGCCAGACAGGTTTTAACGGGGAGCTGTTTTTT.

This clone was counted many times. The J gene is TRBJ2-7, the V gene TRBV5-1, with 10 bases fitting TRBD1. Germline V lookup: CDR1 SGHRS, CDR2 YFSETQ. Trimming at V came to 4 bases and at J to 4 bases, leaving 5 bases not matched to a gene. The CDR3 contains 14 residues. Here the CDR3 reads CASSLRDRGYEQYF. The CDR3 DNA reads as TGCGCCAGCAGCCTCCGGGACAGGGGATACGAGCAGTACTTC.